This T cell receptor beta chain was recovered during a study of radiotherapy plus CTLA-4 blockade in lung cancer. TCRdb keeps only in-frame clones here, not all; method: immunoSEQ multiplex PCR. The repertoire holds tens of thousands of clones, with approximately 80% as singletons. Trimming cost V 5 bases and J 5 bases, with 10 bases left between them. The CDR3 has 13 amino acids. The germline gives CDR1 SGHTA, CDR2 FQGNSA. The starting material was peripheral blood, obtained from a patient treated with radiotherapy plus ipilimumab. This chain links TRBV7-2 with TRBJ2-1; D possibly corresponds to TRBD2 (5 bases). This receptor was identified in a human donor with non-small cell lung cancer whose response to radiotherapy plus ipilimumab could not be evaluated. The CDR3 DNA follows: TGTGCCAGCAGCCTTACTAGGGACAATGAGCAGTTCTTC. As protein: CASSLTRDNEQFF.